The clone carrying this TCR beta chain was seen more than once but under ten times. Antigen unknown. The data are from a study of T cells after yellow fever vaccination. TCRdb re-analysed the 5' RACE reads in MiXCR, keeping a single row per CDR3 protein. This table has 340,000 or so distinct CDR3 sequences, approximately 12% appearing once. General study points: Repertoires obtained by FACS sorting could include abundant clonotypes that entered as contaminants from the bulk population.

The source was CD4+ T cells sorted from PBMCs, collected 15 days after the yellow fever booster vaccination. This receptor was identified in a man aged 18 to 30 who received the YFV17D yellow fever vaccine.

The CDR3 sequence: CASSLRLAGGDRQFF. The CDR3 nucleotides read TGTGCCAGCAGCCTGAGACTAGCGGGGGGTGATAGGCAGTTCTTC. The chain employs TRBV5-4 and TRBJ2-1, with TRBD2 identical over 13 bases. CDR1 and CDR2 from the germline V gene are SGHNT and YYREEE (reference sequence). The CDR3 totals 15 residues. V dropped 4 bases and J dropped 12; count of bases not matched to a gene: 10.